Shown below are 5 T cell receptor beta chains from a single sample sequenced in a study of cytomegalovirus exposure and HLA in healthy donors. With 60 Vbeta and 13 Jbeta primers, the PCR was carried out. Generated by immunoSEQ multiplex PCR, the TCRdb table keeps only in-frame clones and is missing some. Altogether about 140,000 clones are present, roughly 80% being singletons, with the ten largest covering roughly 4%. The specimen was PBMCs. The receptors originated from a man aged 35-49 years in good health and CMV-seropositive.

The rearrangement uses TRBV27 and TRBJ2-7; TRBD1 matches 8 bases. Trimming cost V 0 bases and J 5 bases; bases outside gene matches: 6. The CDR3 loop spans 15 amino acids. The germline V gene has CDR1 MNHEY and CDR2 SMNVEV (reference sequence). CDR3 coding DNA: TGTGCCAGCAGTTTATCCCACAGGGGGAGACACGAGCAGTACTTC. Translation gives CASSLSHRGRHEQYF.

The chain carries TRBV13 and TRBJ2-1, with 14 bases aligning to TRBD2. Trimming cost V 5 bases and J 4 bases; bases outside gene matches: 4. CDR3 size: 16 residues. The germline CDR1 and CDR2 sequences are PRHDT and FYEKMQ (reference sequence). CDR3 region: CASSPRTSGRYNEQFF. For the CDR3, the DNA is TGTGCCAGCAGCCCGCGGACTAGCGGGAGGTACAATGAGCAGTTCTTC.

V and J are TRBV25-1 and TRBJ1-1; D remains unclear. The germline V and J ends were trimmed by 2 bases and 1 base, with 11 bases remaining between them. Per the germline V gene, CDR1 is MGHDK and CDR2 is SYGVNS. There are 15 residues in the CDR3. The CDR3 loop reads CASSEDGLPNTEAFF. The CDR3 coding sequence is TGTGCCAGCAGTGAAGATGGGCTTCCGAACACTGAAGCTTTCTTT.

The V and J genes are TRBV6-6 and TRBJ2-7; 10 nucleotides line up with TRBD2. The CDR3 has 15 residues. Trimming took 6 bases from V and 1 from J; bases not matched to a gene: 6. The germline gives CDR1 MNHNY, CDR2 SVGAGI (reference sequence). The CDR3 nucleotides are TGTGCCAGCAGACCCGAGCGGGAGGGTTCCTACGAGCAGTACTTC. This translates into CASRPEREGSYEQYF.

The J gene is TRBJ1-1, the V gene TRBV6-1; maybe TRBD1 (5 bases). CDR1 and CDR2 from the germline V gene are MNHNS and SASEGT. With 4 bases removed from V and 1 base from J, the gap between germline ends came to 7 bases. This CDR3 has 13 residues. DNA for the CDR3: TGTGCCAGCAGTGCGACAGAGAACACTGAAGCTTTCTTT. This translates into CASSATENTEAFF.